The 24 T cell receptor beta chains reported below all come from one sample, sequenced in a study of blood T cell repertoires in COVID-19. The method was immunoSEQ multiplex PCR; TCRdb's version includes in-frame clones alone and lacks a portion of them. The data contain approximately 90,000 clones, over 75% of them seen just once; the ten biggest clones take up 1.7%. The sequenced material came from peripheral blood. The receptors originated from a man in his sixties with acute or convalescent COVID-19.

The chain uses TRBV3-1 (or the pseudogene TRBV3-2) and TRBJ2-5; 14 bases fit TRBD2. V lost 6 bases to trimming and J lost 1 base; unmatched junction nucleotides: 10. CDR3 length: 18 amino acids. Germline assignment: CDR1 LGHDT and CDR2 YNNKEL (reference sequence). The CDR3 spells CASRLRTSGGPFQETQYF. The CDR3 DNA sequence: TGTGCCAGCAGACTTAGGACTAGCGGGGGGCCTTTCCAAGAGACCCAGTACTTC.

The V and J genes are TRBV19 and TRBJ1-1; TRBD1 matches 8 bases. The CDR3 has 17 amino acids. Germline CDR1 reads LNHDA; CDR2 reads SQIVND (reference sequence). V dropped 7 bases and J dropped 5; count of bases not matched to a gene: 18. CDR3 protein: CASTPKGRTGRKTEAFF. The CDR3 DNA follows: TGTGCCAGTACCCCGAAGGGGCGGACAGGGAGGAAAACTGAAGCTTTCTTT.

The chain combines TRBV5-1 with TRBJ1-2, with D possibly TRBD1 on 5 matching bases. This CDR3 region has 13 residues. Trimming left V 3 bases short and J 4 bases short, with 10 bases between. CDR1 SGHRS and CDR2 YFSETQ come from the germline V gene. As DNA, the CDR3 is TGCGCCAGCAGCTACGACAGCGTCTATGGCTACACCTTC. It translates to CASSYDSVYGYTF.

On this clone: The same CDR3 arises from other DNA sequences in this sample as well. The rearrangement uses TRBV6-6 and TRBJ1-1; D might be TRBD1 (5 bases). The V end lost 6 bases, the J end lost 3 bases, and 5 bases lay between the germline ends. Germline V gives CDR1 MNHNY, CDR2 SVGAGI (reference sequence). This CDR3 contains 11 residues. CDR3 sequence: CASRGDTEAFF. Written as DNA, the CDR3 is TGTGCCAGCAGAGGGGACACTGAAGCTTTCTTT.

The table lists this clone with a count of one. The V and J genes are TRBV4-2 and TRBJ1-2, with TRBD1 identical over 9 bases. The CDR3 is made up of 14 amino acids. J lost 6 bases, V lost 6 bases, and 8 bases had no gene match. Germline-derived CDR1 and CDR2 are LGHNA and YNFKEQ. The CDR3 loop is CASSGTGTGNGYTF. The CDR3, as DNA: TGTGCCAGCAGTGGAACCGGGACAGGGAATGGCTACACCTTC.

The V gene is TRBV7-9, the J gene TRBJ1-3, with TRBD1 matching over 7 bases. The J call may be incorrect, as the DNA end agrees better with TRBJ2-2. CDR3 size: 15 residues. Germline CDR1 and CDR2: SEHNR and FQNEAQ (reference sequence). CDR3 nucleotide sequence: TGTGCCAGCAGCCGCGACAGGGTGAGAACCGGGGAGCTGTTTTTT. Its translation is CASSRDRVRTGELFF.

This chain connects TRBV3-1 (or the pseudogene TRBV3-2) to TRBJ1-2; D call uncertain. V was clipped by 4 bases and J by 5 bases, with 11 bases between them. Looked up from germline, CDR1 is LGHDT and CDR2 is YNNKEL (reference sequence). The CDR3 length is 13 residues. The CDR3: CASSRGKGYGYTF. In DNA form, the CDR3 reads TGTGCCAGCAGCCGCGGGAAAGGGTATGGCTACACCTTC.

The V call is TRBV23-1, the J call TRBJ1-5, with D possibly matching TRBD1 (5 bases). TRBV23-1 is annotated as an ORF whose role is uncertain. Trimming shortened V by 4 bases and J by 1 base, and 11 bases separated the two germline ends. This CDR3 has 15 residues. CDR3 region: CASSPPRVSNQPQHF. Written as DNA, the CDR3 is TGCGCCAGCAGTCCGCCCAGGGTAAGCAATCAGCCCCAGCATTTT.

This chain links TRBV3-1 (or the pseudogene TRBV3-2) with TRBJ2-1; 8 bases map to TRBD1. This CDR3 spans 13 amino acids. V lost 0 bases and J lost 16; bases outside the gene matches: 8. Germline loops: CDR1 LGHDT, CDR2 YNNKEL (reference sequence). The CDR3 region is CASSQDRWTGIFF. The DNA for the CDR3 is TGTGCCAGCAGCCAAGATCGTTGGACAGGGATTTTCTTC.

CDR3 amino acids: CASSLAGGGAHEQFF. CDR3 nucleotide sequence: TGCGCCAGCAGCTTGGCGGGCGGGGGGGCCCATGAGCAGTTCTTC. The chain recombines TRBV5-1 with TRBJ2-1, with 9 nucleotides matching TRBD2. Germline V gene data show CDR1 as SGHRS and CDR2 as YFSETQ. This CDR3 has 15 residues. The V segment lost 0 bases and the J segment 8 bases; nucleotides outside the gene matches: 6.

This clone has only one observation. The chain joins TRBV7-9 to TRBJ1-2; D is unresolved. CDR3 size: 15 residues. The V end was cut by 1 base, the J end by 0 bases, with 9 bases between. Germline values: CDR1 SEHNR, CDR2 FQNEAQ (reference sequence). The CDR3 DNA reads TGTGCCAGCAGCTTAGGAGGCGGTGCTAACTATGGCTACACCTTC. It is translated as CASSLGGGANYGYTF.

J is TRBJ1-1 and V is TRBV18; D may be TRBD1 (5 bases). This CDR3 spans 15 amino acids. CDR1 is KGHSH and CDR2 is LQKENI in the germline V gene. V gave up 4 bases and J gave up 3 bases, with 15 bases separating them. In nucleotides, the CDR3 is TGTGCCAGCTCACTTTCAGGGATGTGGGACACTGAAGCTTTCTTT. Translation gives CASSLSGMWDTEAFF.

The chain joins TRBV9 to TRBJ1-2; no clear D gene. Trimming stripped 0 bases from V and 3 bases from J, with 9 bases between. The CDR3 spans 14 residues. Germline loops: CDR1 SGDLS, CDR2 YYNGEE. The CDR3 here is CASSVAGRDYGYTF. CDR3 DNA sequence: TGTGCCAGCAGCGTAGCCGGCCGGGACTATGGCTACACCTTC.

The rearrangement links TRBV20-1 to TRBJ1-2; TRBD1 matches 10 bases. Unmatched junction bases numbered 5, after V lost 3 bases and J lost 7 bases. The germline V gene encodes CDR1 DFQATT and CDR2 SNEGSKA (reference sequence). The CDR3 consists of 13 residues. Written as DNA, the CDR3 is TGCAGTGCTAGTGGGGGACAGGGGTCTGGCTACACCTTC. Its translation is CSASGGQGSGYTF.

The J gene is TRBJ2-5, the V gene TRBV18; D possibly corresponds to TRBD2 (5 bases). The germline gives CDR1 KGHSH, CDR2 LQKENI. Trimming left V 9 bases short and J 4 bases short, with 15 bases between. The CDR3 is made up of 13 amino acids. CDR3 amino acids: CASRRRDIETQYF. The CDR3, as DNA: TGTGCCAGTCGTCGACGGGATATAGAGACCCAGTACTTC.

The J gene is TRBJ1-2, the V gene TRBV11-3; D gene uncertain. This CDR3 is 13 amino acids long. Trimming cost V 4 bases and J 7 bases, with 13 bases left between them. Germline CDR1 is SGHNT and CDR2 is YENEEA. The CDR3 loop is CASSSETGSGYTF. DNA for the CDR3: TGTGCCAGCAGCTCTGAGACTGGTAGTGGCTACACCTTC. The full variable domain, completed using reference TRBV11-3 and TRBJ1-2, is EAGVVQSPRYKIIEKKQPVAFWCNPISGHNTLYWYLQNLGQGPELLIRYENEEAVDDSQLPKDRFSAERLKGVDSTLKIQPAELGDSAVYLCASSSETGSGYTFGSGTRLTVV.

V is TRBV12-5 and J is TRBJ1-6; 7 bases are a match to TRBD1. This CDR3 comprises 14 residues. The germline V gene has CDR1 LGHNT and CDR2 FRNRAP. The trim removed 4 bases at V and 8 bases at J, leaving 5 bases unmatched. CDR3 DNA sequence: TGTGCTAGTGGTTACAGGGGCCGGTATTCACCCCTCCACTTT. Translation: CASGYRGRYSPLHF.

The DNA for the CDR3 is TGCGCCAGCAGCTCGACTAGCGGGGGGGCTTCCTACAATGAGCAGTTCTTC. It specifies CASSSTSGGASYNEQFF. The V call is TRBV5-1, the J call TRBJ2-1, with 14 nucleotides matching TRBD2. V was clipped by 3 bases and J by 1 base; unmatched bases: 3. This CDR3 is 17 amino acids long. Germline CDR1 and CDR2: SGHRS and YFSETQ. The full variable domain, rest sourced from reference TRBV5-1 and TRBJ2-1, is KAGVTQTPRYLIKTRGQQVTLSCSPISGHRSVSWYQQTPGQGLQFLFEYFSETQRNKGNFPGRFSGRQFSNSRSEMNVSTLELGDSALYLCASSSTSGGASYNEQFFGPGTRLTVL.

The chain joins TRBV5-1 to TRBJ1-1; D gene uncertain. Trimming removed 1 base from V and 4 bases from J, with 14 bases in between. Germline loops: CDR1 SGHRS, CDR2 YFSETQ. The CDR3 spans 15 residues. This CDR3 is CASSLSGIWGTEAFF. Written as DNA, the CDR3 is TGCGCCAGCAGCTTGTCGGGAATTTGGGGCACTGAAGCTTTCTTT. Full variable domain (missing parts from reference TRBV5-1 and TRBJ1-1): KAGVTQTPRYLIKTRGQQVTLSCSPISGHRSVSWYQQTPGQGLQFLFEYFSETQRNKGNFPGRFSGRQFSNSRSEMNVSTLELGDSALYLCASSLSGIWGTEAFFGQGTRLTVV.

The chain carries TRBV10-3 and TRBJ2-2; 10 bases map to TRBD1. The germline CDR1 and CDR2 sequences are ENHRY and SYGVKD. V lost 10 bases, J lost 5 bases, and 10 bases stayed unmatched. The CDR3 is 15 amino acids. CDR3 coding DNA: TGTGCCACAAGGGGACCGGGACAGGGGACCGGGGAGCTGTTTTTT. It codes for CATRGPGQGTGELFF.

V and J are TRBV18 and TRBJ1-6, with TRBD1 as a possible D gene (6 bases). The CDR3 length is 16 residues. V gave up 6 bases and J gave up 8 bases, with 20 bases separating them. Germline CDR1 and CDR2: KGHSH and LQKENI. The CDR3 is CASSPSWGGADSPLHF. For the CDR3, the DNA is TGTGCCAGCTCCCCATCCTGGGGGGGCGCAGATTCACCCCTCCACTTT. Together with reference TRBV18 and TRBJ1-6, the CDR3 gives the full variable domain: NAGVMQNPRHLVRRRGQEARLRCSPMKGHSHVYWYRQLPEEGLKFMVYLQKENIIDESGMPKERFSAEFPKEGPSILRIQQVVRGDSAAYFCASSPSWGGADSPLHFGNGTRLTVT.

This sequence joins TRBV19 and TRBJ1-1; D unresolved. V dropped 3 bases and J dropped 0 bases, with 14 bases sitting between them. CDR3 length equals 16 residues. The germline CDR1 and CDR2 sequences are LNHDA and SQIVND (reference sequence). The CDR3 is CASSIRASSLNTEAFF. DNA for the CDR3: TGTGCCAGTAGTATTAGAGCTAGCTCGCTGAACACTGAAGCTTTCTTT.

The J gene is TRBJ2-1, the V gene TRBV11-3, with 15 nucleotides matching TRBD2. V was clipped by 3 bases and J by 9 bases; unmatched bases: 6. Per germline, CDR1 SGHNT and CDR2 YENEEA. CDR3 length: 16 residues. DNA for the CDR3: TGTGCCAGCAGCTTGGGGACTAGCGGGGGGCCGGGTGAGCAGTTCTTC. Translating it yields CASSLGTSGGPGEQFF.

This rearrangement joins TRBV19 to TRBJ2-3; tentatively, D is TRBD1 (6 bases). Germline V gene lookup returns CDR1 LNHDA and CDR2 SQIVND (reference sequence). The V gene lost 2 bases and the J gene lost 0 bases, with 12 bases spanning the gap. The CDR3 has 16 amino acids. The CDR3 sequence: CASSIPTGLSTDTQYF. As DNA, the CDR3 is TGTGCCAGTAGTATACCTACAGGGCTTAGCACAGATACGCAGTATTTT.